The 13 T cell receptor beta chains reported below all come from one sample, sequenced in a study of shared clonotypes between healthy human individuals. Clones were read by immunoSEQ multiplex PCR, and TCRdb kept only the in-frame ones, dropping some. Among some 2 million clones, about 95% were seen once, and the ten largest hold 1% to 1.5%. Terminally differentiated effector memory CD45RA+ cells were left out of the naive CD8 fraction, which was CD45RO-negative and positively selected for CCR7. Material: naive CD8+ T cells sorted from blood. All receptors come from a man aged 18 to 29 in good health.

In the case of this clone: In the same sample, other DNA sequences code for this CDR3. The DNA of the CDR3 is TGTGCCAGTAGTATAGGAACTAGCGGCTCCTACGAGCAGTACTTC. Protein sequence: CASSIGTSGSYEQYF. The gene calls are TRBV19 and TRBJ2-7, with 8 bases that match TRBD2. The ends lost 1 base at V and 0 bases at J; junction bases unmatched: 2. CDR1 is LNHDA, CDR2 SQIVND, per germline (reference sequence). The CDR3 sequence is 15 residues long.

V is TRBV5-1 and J is TRBJ2-5, with D hard to call. The J call is uncertain, as TRBJ2-7 better fits the DNA end. The CDR3 loop spans 12 amino acids. CDR1 is SGHRS, CDR2 YFSETQ, per germline. CDR3 region: CASSLFWDEQYF. CDR3 DNA: TGCGCCAGCAGCTTGTTCTGGGACGAGCAGTACTTC.

The rearrangement uses TRBV6-6 and TRBJ2-3; unclear D gene. The V and J ends lost 2 bases and 0 bases respectively, with 9 bases between them. The length of the CDR3 is 15 residues. CDR1 is MNHNY and CDR2 is SVGAGI in the germline V gene (reference sequence). The CDR3 sequence: CASSYATESTDTQYF. The CDR3 region has the DNA TGTGCCAGCAGTTACGCAACAGAGAGCACAGATACGCAGTATTTT.

The V and J genes are TRBV7-9 and TRBJ1-5; D may be TRBD1 (5 bases). Germline CDR1 is SEHNR and CDR2 is FQNEAQ (reference sequence). CDR3 length equals 13 residues. V was shortened by 5 bases and J by 4 bases, with 9 bases between the two germline ends. CDR3 DNA sequence: TGTGCCAGCAGCGAGGGGACGAATCAGCCCCAGCATTTT. It is translated as CASSEGTNQPQHF.

This chain uses TRBV7-9 with TRBJ2-7, with D tentatively TRBD2 (6 bases). The CDR3 extends over 15 amino acids. Trimming stripped 1 base from V and 2 bases from J, with 12 bases between. Germline V gene lookup returns CDR1 SEHNR and CDR2 FQNEAQ (reference sequence). The CDR3, as DNA: TGTGCCAGCAGCTTAGATAGCGGAGTGGCCTACGAGCAGTACTTC. This translates into CASSLDSGVAYEQYF. Drawing the rest from reference TRBV7-9 and TRBJ2-7, the complete variable domain is DTGVSQNPRHKITKRGQNVTFRCDPISEHNRLYWYRQTLGQGPEFLTYFQNEAQLEKSRLLSDRFSAERPKGSFSTLEIQRTEQGDSAMYLCASSLDSGVAYEQYFGPGTRLTVT.

The chain employs TRBV9 and TRBJ1-6; D may be TRBD1 (5 bases). CDR1 is SGDLS, CDR2 YYNGEE, per germline. V was trimmed by 0 bases and J by 7 bases, leaving 17 bases between them. There are 17 residues in the CDR3. The CDR3 sequence: CASSVERGWGENSPLHF. CDR3 in DNA: TGTGCCAGCAGCGTAGAACGGGGTTGGGGCGAAAATTCACCCCTCCACTTT.

The chain uses TRBV4-1 and TRBJ2-7; maybe TRBD1 (6 bases). CDR3 length equals 15 residues. V lost 4 bases and J 4 bases, leaving 17 bases between the germline ends. Germline assignment: CDR1 MGHRA and CDR2 YSYEKL. In nucleotides, the CDR3 is TGCGCCAGCAGCCCCGGGACATTTCGGATTTACGAGCAGTACTTC. It is translated as CASSPGTFRIYEQYF.

This clone showed up just once. The chain combines TRBV6-6 with TRBJ1-6; 8 bases are a match to TRBD1. The V gene end was trimmed by 9 bases and the J gene end by 6 bases; junction bases not matched to a gene: 7. Germline CDR1 is MNHNY and CDR2 is SVGAGI (reference sequence). CDR3 length: 14 amino acids. The CDR3 protein is CASDGQGSNSPLHF. The DNA of the CDR3 is TGTGCCAGTGACGGACAGGGAAGTAATTCACCCCTCCACTTT.

Only one count was recorded for this clone. The chain combines TRBV4-1 with TRBJ2-3; the match to TRBD1 covers 7 bases. V lost 1 base to trimming and J lost 2 bases; unmatched junction nucleotides: 3. The CDR3 extends over 15 amino acids. The germline V gene encodes CDR1 MGHRA and CDR2 YSYEKL. The CDR3 sequence is CASSQGQGYTDTQYF. CDR3 nucleotide sequence: TGCGCCAGCAGCCAAGGACAGGGTTACACAGATACGCAGTATTTT.

As for this clone: This same CDR3 is encoded by further DNA sequences in the sample. The chain employs TRBV10-3 and TRBJ1-3; D call uncertain. V was cut by 2 bases and J by 1 base, with 3 bases left in between. This CDR3 has 13 residues. The germline V gene encodes CDR1 ENHRY and CDR2 SYGVKD. This CDR3 reads CAISEGSGNTIYF. The CDR3 coding sequence is TGTGCCATCAGTGAGGGTTCTGGAAACACCATATATTTT.

The chain links TRBV5-1 to TRBJ2-7; 15 bases are a match to TRBD2. The length of the CDR3 is 16 residues. V gave up 1 base and J gave up 5 bases; unmatched junction bases: 4. Germline V gives CDR1 SGHRS, CDR2 YFSETQ. The CDR3 loop is CASSLRGLAGGNEQYF. The CDR3 DNA reads as TGCGCCAGCAGCTTGCGGGGACTAGCGGGGGGTAACGAGCAGTACTTC. Looking up the rest from reference TRBV5-1 and TRBJ2-7 gives the full variable domain: KAGVTQTPRYLIKTRGQQVTLSCSPISGHRSVSWYQQTPGQGLQFLFEYFSETQRNKGNFPGRFSGRQFSNSRSEMNVSTLELGDSALYLCASSLRGLAGGNEQYFGPGTRLTVT.

This chain uses TRBV11-2 with TRBJ2-5; TRBD1 matches at 9 bases. From germline, CDR1 is SGHAT and CDR2 FQNNGV. CDR3 length equals 14 residues. V shed 8 bases, J shed 5 bases, and the junction held 9 bases outside the gene matches. In nucleotides, the CDR3 is TGTGCCAGCTGCACCGGACAGGGGCGGGAGACCCAGTACTTC. Translation gives CASCTGQGRETQYF.

This clone is a singleton in its sample. The V and J genes are TRBV7-2 and TRBJ1-6; a possible D gene is TRBD1 (5 bases). Trimming cost V 11 bases and J 11 bases, with 16 bases left between them. Germline-derived CDR1 and CDR2 are SGHTA and FQGNSA. The CDR3 loop spans 12 amino acids. The DNA for the CDR3 is TGTGCCGTGAGGCCAGGGCTCGCACCCCTCCACTTT. Translating gives CAVRPGLAPLHF.